These 8 T cell receptor beta chains share one sample of origin, sequenced in a study of breast tumors, draining lymph nodes, adjacent tissues. Axillary draining lymph nodes of breast cancer patients supplied the node samples. TCRdb re-derived calls from the multiplex PCR reads in MiXCR, one entry per CDR3 protein. The table has fewer than 85,000 distinct CDR3 sequences, approximately 20% seen once; the top ten hold 2% to 3%. Material: axillary lymph node tissue. The receptor set was obtained from a female donor with breast cancer. Some clones in this sample may be carry-over from other donors' samples.

There are many counts of this clonotype. The V call is TRBV20-1, the J call TRBJ1-2, with D perhaps matching TRBD1 (5 bases). The CDR3 is 14 residues long. Trimming took 5 bases from V and 0 from J, leaving 13 bases between them. The germline V gene encodes CDR1 DFQATT and CDR2 SNEGSKA (reference sequence). CDR3 DNA sequence: TGCAGTGCTGAAAGCCGGGGGGCTAACTATGGCTACACCTTC. This gives the protein CSAESRGANYGYTF.

This clonotype came up many times. The V call is TRBV20-1, the J call TRBJ2-1, with 7 bases that match TRBD1. Germline assignment: CDR1 DFQATT and CDR2 SNEGSKA (reference sequence). This CDR3 is built from 13 residues. Trimming took 1 base from V and 7 from J; bases not matched to a gene: 4. CDR3 sequence: CSARGPGGNEQFF. The DNA for the CDR3 is TGCAGTGCTAGAGGACCAGGGGGAAATGAGCAGTTCTTC.

This clonotype was seen at least ten times. The chain carries TRBV2 and TRBJ2-1; TRBD2 matches at 7 bases. Germline V CDR1 and CDR2: SNHLY, FYNNEI. CDR3 length: 15 amino acids. J was trimmed by 8 bases and V by 1 base; bases with no gene match: 8. CDR3 loop: CASSEGGRAGDEQFF. DNA of the CDR3: TGTGCCAGCAGTGAAGGTGGGAGGGCGGGGGATGAGCAGTTCTTC.

This clonotype was counted ten times or more. The chain is built from TRBV2 and TRBJ1-4; TRBD1 aligns across 9 bases. The CDR3 is 17 amino acids. Germline V gene sequence: CDR1 SNHLY, CDR2 FYNNEI. V was pared by 6 bases and J by 3 bases, with 11 bases of the junction left unmatched. The CDR3, as DNA: TGTGCCAGCAGCAGAACCGGGACAGGGTATTCTAATGAAAAACTGTTTTTT. This sequence encodes CASSRTGTGYSNEKLFF.

This clonotype has at least ten counts. The V gene is TRBV20-1, the J gene TRBJ1-2; no definite D call. Germline V CDR1 and CDR2: DFQATT, SNEGSKA (reference sequence). The CDR3 runs 13 residues. V was shortened by 4 bases and J by 1 base, with 10 bases between the two germline ends. CDR3 coding DNA: TGCAGTGCTAACGGCGGGGTTAACTATGGCTACACCTTC. Translated: CSANGGVNYGYTF.

This clonotype was observed a single time. A single base separates this from a much larger clone, so it may be a read error. V and J are TRBV9 and TRBJ2-7; 8 nucleotides match TRBD2. The germline gives CDR1 SGDLS, CDR2 YYNGEE. The CDR3 length is 19 residues. CDR3 nucleotide sequence: TGTGCCAGCAGCGTAGCCCCTATATCCCCTAGCGGGTACTCCTGCGAGCAGTACTTC. Translation: CASSVAPISPSGYSCEQYF.

This clonotype was seen many times. The chain carries TRBV9 and TRBJ1-3; possible D gene TRBD1, 6 bases. The CDR3 length is 17 residues. CDR1 and CDR2 (germline): SGDLS, YYNGEE. Between the trimmed V and J ends, which lost 3 bases and 0 bases, there was a span of 16 bases. CDR3 in DNA: TGTGCCAGCAGCGGCACAGGGCGGGAGCTCTCTGGAAACACCATATATTTT. Protein product: CASSGTGRELSGNTIYF.

At least ten counts were recorded for this clonotype. V gene TRBV11-3 combines with J gene TRBJ2-1; D is ambiguous. Germline V gene lookup returns CDR1 SGHNT and CDR2 YENEEA. Trimming left V 0 bases short and J 1 base short, with 10 bases between. This CDR3 has 16 residues. This chain's CDR3 is CASSLDQSRSYNEQFF. Here the CDR3 DNA reads TGTGCCAGCAGCTTAGATCAGTCTAGGTCCTACAATGAGCAGTTCTTC.